These 8 T cell receptor beta chains were sequenced from one sample in a study of blood T cells in healthy people across ages. Through a sample-barcoded 5' primer and a J-beta primer mix, a second PCR was run for about 7 to 12 cycles. TCRdb processed the 5' RACE reads anew with MiXCR; each CDR3 protein has one entry. Counted here are approximately 800,000 distinct CDR3 sequences, roughly 46% occurring once; the ten biggest clones make up 15% to 20%. Specimen: blood. The source is a man older than 75 in good health.

Ten or more counts support this clonotype. The rearrangement uses TRBV30 and TRBJ2-1, with D perhaps matching TRBD2 (6 bases). Trimming removed 0 bases at V and 8 bases at J, with 17 bases between. Germline V gene lookup returns CDR1 GTSNPN and CDR2 SVGIG (reference sequence). The CDR3 has 15 residues. CDR3 loop: CAWSVDPAGFYEQFF. The CDR3 DNA reads as TGTGCCTGGAGTGTCGACCCAGCGGGCTTCTATGAGCAGTTCTTC.

This clonotype was detected once. J is TRBJ1-2 and V is TRBV20-1; no firm D call. Germline CDR1 is DFQATT and CDR2 is SNEGSKA (reference sequence). The CDR3 spans 9 residues. CDR3 amino acids: CRTGYGYTF. CDR3 nucleotides: TGCAGGACGGGCTATGGCTACACCTTC.

This clonotype was seen more than once but under ten times. V and J are TRBV2 and TRBJ1-5; the D is unclear. CDR1 is SNHLY, CDR2 FYNNEI, per germline. V was clipped by 4 bases and J by 7 bases, with 14 bases between them. This CDR3 region has 14 residues. The CDR3 spells CASSGSGSGQPQHF. The CDR3 bases are TGTGCCAGCAGTGGTTCGGGGAGTGGGCAGCCCCAGCATTTT.

The sample holds a few counts of this clonotype. Here the CDR3 reads CASSYHRGGNEKLFF. The DNA of the CDR3 is TGCGCCAGCAGCTACCACCGGGGAGGGAATGAAAAACTGTTTTTT. This rearrangement joins TRBV5-1 to TRBJ1-4; D remains ambiguous. V was shortened by 3 bases and J by 5 bases, with 14 bases between the two germline ends. Looked up from germline, CDR1 is SGHRS and CDR2 is YFSETQ. The CDR3 length is 15 residues. Complete variable domain (other parts from reference TRBV5-1 and TRBJ1-4): KAGVTQTPRYLIKTRGQQVTLSCSPISGHRSVSWYQQTPGQGLQFLFEYFSETQRNKGNFPGRFSGRQFSNSRSEMNVSTLELGDSALYLCASSYHRGGNEKLFFGSGTQLSVL.

CDR3 DNA: TGTGCCACCAGTGATCAGGGACTAGCGGTGGGTGAGCAGTACTTC. Residues: CATSDQGLAVGEQYF. This chain links TRBV24-1 with TRBJ2-7; TRBD2 matches 11 bases. This CDR3 has 15 amino acids. The trim removed 3 bases at V and 7 bases at J, leaving 7 bases unmatched. Per germline, CDR1 KGHDR and CDR2 SFDVKD.

The sample holds a few counts of this clonotype. The rearrangement joins TRBV28 to TRBJ2-5; TRBD2 is a possible D gene (6 bases). V was shortened by 3 bases and J by 7 bases, with 18 bases between the two germline ends. From germline, CDR1 is MDHEN and CDR2 SYDVKM. The CDR3 is 15 amino acids. CDR3 nucleotide sequence: TGTGCCAGCAGTTTGTATCCGGGGGACCCCGGGACCCAGTACTTC. It is translated as CASSLYPGDPGTQYF.

The genes are TRBV7-9 and TRBJ2-1, with 11 bases matching TRBD1. Germline values: CDR1 SEHNR, CDR2 FQNEAQ (reference sequence). V lost 4 bases and J lost 6; bases outside the gene matches: 5. The CDR3 has 15 amino acids. The DNA for the CDR3 is TGTGCCAGCAGCTCACGGACAGGGGGCCTCAATGAGCAGTTCTTC. This gives the protein CASSSRTGGLNEQFF.

In this sample, this clonotype turned up a few times. The rearrangement uses TRBV7-8 and TRBJ1-1; 9 bases line up with TRBD1. Losses at the gene ends were 1 base for V and 7 bases for J; bases not matched to a gene: 7. Germline CDR1 is SGHVS and CDR2 is FQNEAQ. The CDR3 consists of 15 residues. DNA for the CDR3: TGTGCCAGCAGCTTAGACTCTACAGGGGGCTTTGAAGCTTTCTTT. Translation: CASSLDSTGGFEAFF.